The clone carrying this T cell receptor beta chain was seen ten or more times. Antigen: not known. In TCRdb, the reads were re-called with MiXCR into one record per CDR3 protein. Found here are 200,000 to 300,000 distinct CDR3 sequences, roughly 6.5% of them singletons; the top ten hold about 6.5%. This sample is drawn from a study of T cell repertoires in cytomegalovirus infection. Overall study results and limits: Dominating the ex vivo response were TCR beta clonotypes that were CMV-specific and HLA-C-restricted.

The CDR3 runs 16 residues. Looked up from germline, CDR1 is SGHTA and CDR2 is FQGNSA. The V end was cut by 1 base, the J end by 3 bases, with 13 bases between. This clonotype was obtained from a human donor in good health (CMV status not recorded). Some clones in this sample may be carry-over from other donors' samples. The chain couples TRBV7-2 to TRBJ2-4; D gene ambiguous. Sequencing was carried out using PBMCs. The CDR3, as DNA: TGTGCCAGCAGCTTAGTGTCCGGGTTGGGCAAAAACATTCAGTACTTC. Protein sequence: CASSLVSGLGKNIQYF.